The 25 T cell receptor beta chains reported below all come from one sample, sequenced in a study of shared clonotypes between healthy human individuals. Naive CD8 cells, CD45RO-negative and positively selected for CCR7, excluded terminally differentiated effector memory CD45RA+ cells. Sequenced by immunoSEQ multiplex PCR; TCRdb stores in-frame clones only, minus some. The data contain about 2.2 million clones, roughly 91% of them singletons. Specimen: naive CD8+ T cells from PBMCs. These TCRs come from a young man in good health. Some clones in this sample may be carry-over from other donors' samples.

This clone was observed a few times. The chain recombines TRBV7-9 with TRBJ1-1; unclear D gene. CDR1 SEHNR and CDR2 FQNEAQ come from the germline V gene (reference sequence). Trimming pared 0 bases from V and 0 bases from J, leaving 17 bases between. The CDR3 extends over 18 amino acids. CDR3 in amino acids: CASSLAFRPRDMNTEAFF. CDR3 nucleotides: TGTGCCAGCAGCTTAGCGTTTCGCCCCAGAGACATGAACACTGAAGCTTTCTTT.

The chain employs TRBV10-2 and TRBJ2-1; D possibly matches TRBD1 or TRBD2 (5 bases each). Trimming removed 6 bases from V and 2 bases from J, with 8 bases in between. Germline lookup yields CDR1 WSHSY and CDR2 SAAADI. The CDR3 sequence is 13 residues long. Here the CDR3 reads CASSPGPYNEQFF. In DNA form, the CDR3 reads TGCGCCAGCAGCCCGGGACCCTACAATGAGCAGTTCTTC.

The V gene is TRBV5-1, the J gene TRBJ1-1; D is unclear. Germline V gene sequence: CDR1 SGHRS, CDR2 YFSETQ. This CDR3 is built from 17 residues. V shed 0 bases and J shed 1 base, with 16 bases lying between them. The CDR3 DNA is TGCGCCAGCAGCTTGGCCGGTTTGGGCAGTAAGAACACTGAAGCTTTCTTT. Translated: CASSLAGLGSKNTEAFF.

This clone was seen only once. The J gene is TRBJ2-5, the V gene TRBV7-9, with D uncertain. The germline V gene encodes CDR1 SEHNR and CDR2 FQNEAQ (reference sequence). Trimming removed 3 bases at V and 1 base at J, with 12 bases between. The CDR3 has 15 residues. The CDR3 here is CASSLPTATQETQYF. The DNA of the CDR3 is TGTGCCAGCAGCTTGCCCACAGCCACCCAAGAGACCCAGTACTTC.

The J gene is TRBJ2-2, the V gene TRBV11-2, with D unresolved. The CDR3 spans 12 residues. V dropped 3 bases and J dropped 6 bases, with 5 bases sitting between them. Per germline, CDR1 SGHAT and CDR2 FQNNGV. The CDR3 DNA reads as TGTGCCAGCAGCTTTTCTCCCGGGGAGCTGTTTTTT. This codes for CASSFSPGELFF.

J is TRBJ2-7 and V is TRBV29-1, with no clear D. This CDR3 comprises 16 residues. V gave up 5 bases and J gave up 6 bases, with 26 bases separating them. Germline assignment: CDR1 SQVTM and CDR2 ANQGSEA. CDR3 bases: TGCAGCGTTTCGCACCCTAGGACCGTCGAGCTGTCCGAGCAGTACTTC. Its protein is CSVSHPRTVELSEQYF.

The chain recombines TRBV29-1 with TRBJ2-6; 7 bases agree with TRBD2. The CDR3 is made up of 16 amino acids. Unmatched junction bases numbered 6, after V lost 4 bases and J lost 0 bases. Looked up from germline, CDR1 is SQVTM and CDR2 is ANQGSEA. CDR3 in amino acids: CSVVGGQPSGANVLTF. CDR3 in DNA: TGCAGCGTTGTGGGAGGGCAACCCTCTGGGGCCAACGTCCTGACTTTC.

The rearrangement uses TRBV28 and TRBJ1-3; D not certain. The V end was cut by 3 bases, the J end by 2 bases, with 26 bases between. Germline-derived CDR1 and CDR2 are MDHEN and SYDVKM. The CDR3 runs to 20 residues. The CDR3 region is CASSFSRPLGSWIAGNTIYF. The CDR3 bases are TGTGCCAGCAGTTTTAGCAGACCTCTTGGGAGTTGGATTGCTGGAAACACCATATATTTT.

J is TRBJ2-5 and V is TRBV21-1. TRBV21-1 is a listed pseudogene. The CDR3 covers 14 residues. CDR3 in amino acids: CASSKEAAQETQYF. The CDR3 DNA reads TGTGCCAGCAGCAAAGAAGCAGCTCAAGAGACCCAGTACTTC.

The rearrangement uses TRBV15 and TRBJ1-5, with 8 bases aligning to TRBD1. The V gene's germline CDR1 is LNHNV and CDR2 YYDKDF (reference sequence). V was clipped by 5 bases and J by 3 bases; unmatched bases: 6. The CDR3 runs to 15 residues. In DNA form, the CDR3 reads TGTGCCACCAGCGCCAGGGGGCGGAACAATCAGCCCCAGCATTTT. It translates to CATSARGRNNQPQHF.

This sequence joins TRBV11-2 and TRBJ2-2; 7 bases match TRBD2. With 5 bases clipped from V and 6 bases from J, the junction kept 15 bases outside the gene matches. This CDR3 has 17 residues. Germline assignment: CDR1 SGHAT and CDR2 FQNNGV. CDR3 sequence reads: CASSTWEGSFSAGELFF. The CDR3 DNA is TGTGCCAGCAGCACCTGGGAGGGCTCTTTCTCGGCCGGGGAGCTGTTTTTT.

V and J are TRBV2 and TRBJ2-3; 14 nucleotides match TRBD2. The CDR3 contains 17 residues. Germline V lookup: CDR1 SNHLY, CDR2 FYNNEI. V shed 6 bases and J 4 bases; nucleotides not matched to a gene: 9. Here the CDR3 DNA reads TGTGCCAGCAGCTACCCGGGACTAGCGGGAGTCGCAGATACGCAGTATTTT. Translated, it gives CASSYPGLAGVADTQYF.

This chain uses TRBV18 with TRBJ2-1; no definite D call. The germline V gene has CDR1 KGHSH and CDR2 LQKENI. The CDR3 totals 14 residues. The V and J ends lost 2 bases and 5 bases respectively, with 10 bases between them. CDR3 sequence: CASSPSPVNNEQFF. DNA for the CDR3: TGTGCCAGCTCACCATCTCCAGTTAACAATGAGCAGTTCTTC.

On this clone itself: Other DNA sequences within the sample encode an identical CDR3. This chain uses TRBV27 with TRBJ2-2; 8 bases match TRBD1. Germline lookup yields CDR1 MNHEY and CDR2 SMNVEV (reference sequence). V shed 5 bases and J 6 bases; nucleotides not matched to a gene: 2. CDR3 length: 13 amino acids. The CDR3 DNA sequence: TGTGCCAGCAGTACCAGGGGGCCCGGGGAGCTGTTTTTT. It yields the protein CASSTRGPGELFF.

The rearrangement links TRBV6-1 to TRBJ2-1; TRBD2 aligns across 7 bases. In germline, CDR1 is MNHNS, CDR2 SASEGT. The trim removed 0 bases at V and 12 bases at J, leaving 14 bases unmatched. This CDR3 region has 16 residues. As DNA, the CDR3 is TGTGCCAGCAGTGAAGCGCTTCAAGCGGGAATAGCGGGGCAGTTCTTC. This translates into CASSEALQAGIAGQFF.

This chain joins TRBV27 and TRBJ2-3; D possibly corresponds to TRBD1 (5 bases). CDR3 size: 13 residues. Trimming took off 4 bases at V and 4 bases at J, with 9 bases between the two ends. CDR1 and CDR2 (germline): MNHEY, SMNVEV (reference sequence). CDR3 sequence reads: CASSSRQPDTQYF. The CDR3 DNA sequence: TGTGCCAGCAGTTCCCGACAGCCAGATACGCAGTATTTT.

This chain connects TRBV5-8 to TRBJ2-1; D is uncertain. Per germline, CDR1 SGHTS and CDR2 YDEGEE. The CDR3 covers 14 residues. Deletions cut 6 bases from V and 3 bases from J, with 13 bases between. The chain's CDR3 is CASTSRWGYNEQFF. Here the CDR3 DNA reads TGTGCCAGCACCTCGCGGTGGGGCTACAATGAGCAGTTCTTC.

The V and J genes are TRBV6-6 and TRBJ1-2; the match to TRBD1 covers 8 bases. J gave up 7 bases and V 8 bases, and 12 bases lay outside the gene matches. Germline CDR1 MNHNY, CDR2 SVGAGI (reference sequence). This CDR3 is 14 amino acids long. The DNA for the CDR3 is TGTGCCAGCTCTCCCGGGACAGGAGTTCCTGGCTACACCTTC. Amino acids: CASSPGTGVPGYTF.

This chain uses TRBV19 with TRBJ2-7; weak D call: TRBD1 (5 bases). The germline CDR1 and CDR2 sequences are LNHDA and SQIVND (reference sequence). The CDR3 totals 14 residues. Trimming shortened V by 5 bases and J by 3 bases, and 14 bases separated the two germline ends. The chain's CDR3 is CASSFATASYEQYF. For the CDR3, the DNA is TGTGCCAGTAGTTTCGCGACAGCCAGCTACGAGCAGTACTTC.

This chain joins TRBV9 and TRBJ2-3; 9 bases fit TRBD1. The CDR3 length is 15 residues. Looked up from germline, CDR1 is SGDLS and CDR2 is YYNGEE. After removal of 3 bases from V and 2 bases from J, the junction contained 4 bases not matched to a gene. CDR3 region: CASSAGQGNTDTQYF. The CDR3 DNA follows: TGTGCCAGCAGCGCCGGACAGGGGAACACAGATACGCAGTATTTT.

The chain has TRBV19 and TRBJ2-7; 7 bases are shared with TRBD1. With V trimmed by 5 bases and J by 5 bases, 9 bases remained unmatched. CDR3 length: 14 amino acids. Germline lookup yields CDR1 LNHDA and CDR2 SQIVND (reference sequence). CDR3 in amino acids: CASSPDRVPNEQYF. The DNA for the CDR3 is TGTGCCAGTAGTCCTGACAGGGTCCCCAACGAGCAGTACTTC.

CDR3 region: CASSVTGAYGYTF. CDR3 DNA sequence: TGTGCCAGCAGCGTGACAGGGGCCTATGGCTACACCTTC. The rearrangement links TRBV5-4 to TRBJ1-2, with 8 bases matching TRBD1. The CDR3 has 13 residues. Trimming at V came to 4 bases and at J to 4 bases, leaving 3 bases not matched to a gene. CDR1 is SGHNT and CDR2 is YYREEE in the germline V gene (reference sequence).

The V call is TRBV9, the J call TRBJ2-3; 8 bases agree with TRBD2. Trimming took 6 bases from V and 0 from J; bases not matched to a gene: 9. CDR1 and CDR2 from the germline V gene are SGDLS and YYNGEE. This CDR3 contains 16 residues. The CDR3 nucleotides read TGTGCCAGCACCCCCTCAAGCGGGAGTAGCACAGATACGCAGTATTTT. This sequence encodes CASTPSSGSSTDTQYF.

The chain joins TRBV5-1 to TRBJ1-5; no definite D call. This CDR3 contains 16 residues. Trimming cost V 2 bases and J 0 bases, with 12 bases left between them. The germline CDR1 and CDR2 sequences are SGHRS and YFSETQ. In DNA, the CDR3 is TGCGCCAGCAGCTTAATTCTAGGGCCTAGCAATCAGCCCCAGCATTTT. Its protein product is CASSLILGPSNQPQHF.

The chain employs TRBV7-3 and TRBJ2-2; a weak D match, TRBD2 (5 bases). Germline lookup yields CDR1 SGHTA and CDR2 FQGTGA. The CDR3 spans 16 residues. Deletions cut 1 base from V and 6 bases from J, with 15 bases between. The CDR3 DNA reads as TGTGCCAGCAGCTTAATTCGGGGTATGAAAGCCGGGGAGCTGTTTTTT. It specifies CASSLIRGMKAGELFF.